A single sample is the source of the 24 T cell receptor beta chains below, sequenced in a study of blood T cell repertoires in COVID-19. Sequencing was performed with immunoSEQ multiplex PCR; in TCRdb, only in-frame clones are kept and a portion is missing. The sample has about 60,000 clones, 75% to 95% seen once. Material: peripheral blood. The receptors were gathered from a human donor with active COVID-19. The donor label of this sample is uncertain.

The CDR3 region has the DNA TGTGCCAGCAGCACCAGACAGGGTGGGACTAGCGGGAGTTACAATGAGCAGTTCTTC. As protein: CASSTRQGGTSGSYNEQFF. J is TRBJ2-1 and V is TRBV9, with TRBD2 identical over 14 bases. This CDR3 is built from 19 residues. The trim removed 4 bases at V and 4 bases at J, leaving 13 bases unmatched. Per germline, CDR1 SGDLS and CDR2 YYNGEE.

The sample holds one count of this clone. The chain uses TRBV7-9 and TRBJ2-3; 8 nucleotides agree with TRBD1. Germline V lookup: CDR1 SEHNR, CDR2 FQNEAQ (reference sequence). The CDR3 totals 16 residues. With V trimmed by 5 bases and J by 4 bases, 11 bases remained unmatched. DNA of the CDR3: TGTGCCAGCAGCCTCCTCGCAGGGGGCACCGCAGATACGCAGTATTTT. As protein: CASSLLAGGTADTQYF.

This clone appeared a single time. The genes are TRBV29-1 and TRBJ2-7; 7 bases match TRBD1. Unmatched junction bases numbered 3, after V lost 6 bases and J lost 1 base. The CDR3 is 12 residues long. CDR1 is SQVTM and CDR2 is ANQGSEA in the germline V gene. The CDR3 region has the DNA TGCAGCGTCGAGACAGGGTCCTACGAGCAGTACTTC. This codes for CSVETGSYEQYF.

In DNA form, the CDR3 reads TGCGCCAGCAGCGTTGGGGGGGAGTTTATAGCCAAAAACATTCAGTACTTC. Translation: CASSVGGEFIAKNIQYF. This chain connects TRBV5-1 to TRBJ2-4, with 7 bases aligning to TRBD2. The CDR3 is made up of 17 amino acids. From germline, CDR1 is SGHRS and CDR2 YFSETQ. Unmatched junction bases numbered 10, after V lost 4 bases and J lost 0 bases.

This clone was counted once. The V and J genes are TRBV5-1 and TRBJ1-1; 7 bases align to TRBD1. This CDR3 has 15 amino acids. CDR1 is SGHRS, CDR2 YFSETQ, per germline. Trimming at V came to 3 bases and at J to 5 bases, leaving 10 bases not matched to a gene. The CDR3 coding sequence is TGCGCCAGCAGCTGGATCGACAGGGTGGGGACTGAAGCTTTCTTT. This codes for CASSWIDRVGTEAFF. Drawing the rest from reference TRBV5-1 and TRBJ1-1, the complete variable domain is KAGVTQTPRYLIKTRGQQVTLSCSPISGHRSVSWYQQTPGQGLQFLFEYFSETQRNKGNFPGRFSGRQFSNSRSEMNVSTLELGDSALYLCASSWIDRVGTEAFFGQGTRLTVV.

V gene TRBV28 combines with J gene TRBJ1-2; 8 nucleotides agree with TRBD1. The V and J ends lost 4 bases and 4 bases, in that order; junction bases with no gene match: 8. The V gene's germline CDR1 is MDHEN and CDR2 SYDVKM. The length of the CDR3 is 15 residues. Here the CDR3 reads CASSSTPGTGYGYTF. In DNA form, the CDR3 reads TGTGCCAGCAGTTCCACCCCCGGGACAGGCTATGGCTACACCTTC.

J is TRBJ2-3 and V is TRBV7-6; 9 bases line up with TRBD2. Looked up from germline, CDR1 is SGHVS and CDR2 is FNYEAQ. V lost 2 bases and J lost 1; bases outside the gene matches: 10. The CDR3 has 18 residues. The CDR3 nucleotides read TGTGCCAGCAGCTTATTCGTAGCGTCTAGCGGGGGCACAGATACGCAGTATTTT. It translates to CASSLFVASSGGTDTQYF.

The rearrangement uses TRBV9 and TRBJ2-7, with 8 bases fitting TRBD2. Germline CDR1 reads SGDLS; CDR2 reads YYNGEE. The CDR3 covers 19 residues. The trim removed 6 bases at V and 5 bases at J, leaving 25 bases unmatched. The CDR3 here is CASKSTRGGLAGSPHEQYV. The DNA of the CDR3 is TGTGCCAGCAAATCCACGAGGGGGGGGCTAGCGGGTTCCCCCCACGAGCAGTACGTC.

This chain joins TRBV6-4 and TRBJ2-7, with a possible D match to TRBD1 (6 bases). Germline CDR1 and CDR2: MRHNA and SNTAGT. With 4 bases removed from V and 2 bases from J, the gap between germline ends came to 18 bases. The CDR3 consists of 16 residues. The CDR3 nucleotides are TGTGCCAGCAGTGCCTCCCCAGGGGACGGCACCTACGAGCAGTACGTC. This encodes CASSASPGDGTYEQYV.

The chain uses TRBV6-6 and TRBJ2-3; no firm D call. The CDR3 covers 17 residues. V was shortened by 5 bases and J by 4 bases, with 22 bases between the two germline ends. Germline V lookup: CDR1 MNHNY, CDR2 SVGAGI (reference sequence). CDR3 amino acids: CASSPTGLRYDADTQYF. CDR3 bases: TGTGCCAGCAGTCCCACGGGTCTACGCTACGACGCAGATACGCAGTATTTT.

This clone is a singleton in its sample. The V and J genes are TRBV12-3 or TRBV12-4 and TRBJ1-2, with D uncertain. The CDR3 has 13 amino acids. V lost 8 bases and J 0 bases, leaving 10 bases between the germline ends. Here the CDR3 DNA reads TGTGCCAGCCAGTTATCCTCTAACTATGGCTACACCTTC. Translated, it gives CASQLSSNYGYTF.

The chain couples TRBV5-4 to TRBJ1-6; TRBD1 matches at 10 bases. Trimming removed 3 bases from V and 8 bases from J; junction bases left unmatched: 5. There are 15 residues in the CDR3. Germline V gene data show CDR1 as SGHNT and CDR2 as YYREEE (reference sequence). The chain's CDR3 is CASSSWDRGDSPLHF. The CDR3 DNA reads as TGTGCCAGCAGCTCCTGGGACAGGGGTGATTCACCCCTCCACTTT. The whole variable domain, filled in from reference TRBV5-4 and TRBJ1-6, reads ETGVTQSPTHLIKTRGQQVTLRCSSQSGHNTVSWYQQALGQGPQFIFQYYREEENGRGNFPPRFSGLQFPNYSSELNVNALELDDSALYLCASSSWDRGDSPLHFGNGTRLTVT.

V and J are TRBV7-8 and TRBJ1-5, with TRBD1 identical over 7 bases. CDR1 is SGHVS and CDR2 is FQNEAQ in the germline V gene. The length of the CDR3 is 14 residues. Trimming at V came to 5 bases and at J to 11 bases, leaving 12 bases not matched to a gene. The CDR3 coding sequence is TGTGCCAGCAGCCCAAGACAGGTCAGGGGGGCCCAGCATTTT. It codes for CASSPRQVRGAQHF. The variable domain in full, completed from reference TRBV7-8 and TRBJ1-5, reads GAGVSQSPRYKVAKRGQDVALRCDPISGHVSLFWYQQALGQGPEFLTYFQNEAQLDKSGLPSDRFFAERPEGSVSTLKIQRTQQEDSAVYLCASSPRQVRGAQHFGDGTRLSIL.

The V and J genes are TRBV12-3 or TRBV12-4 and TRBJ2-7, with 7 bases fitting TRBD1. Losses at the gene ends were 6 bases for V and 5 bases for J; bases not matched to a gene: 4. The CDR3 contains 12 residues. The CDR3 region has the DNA TGTGCCAGCAGCCGCGGACAGGACGAGCAGTACGTC. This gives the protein CASSRGQDEQYV.

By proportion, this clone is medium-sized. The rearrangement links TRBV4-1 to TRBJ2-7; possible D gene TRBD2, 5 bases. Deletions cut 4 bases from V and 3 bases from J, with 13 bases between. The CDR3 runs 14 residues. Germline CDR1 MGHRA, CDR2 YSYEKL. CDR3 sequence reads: CASSRDSANYEQYF. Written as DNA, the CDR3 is TGCGCCAGCAGCCGAGATAGCGCGAACTACGAGCAGTACTTC.

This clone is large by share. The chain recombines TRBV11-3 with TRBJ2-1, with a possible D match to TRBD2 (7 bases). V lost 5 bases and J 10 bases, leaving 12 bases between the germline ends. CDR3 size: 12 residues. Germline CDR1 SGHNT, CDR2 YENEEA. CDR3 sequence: CASSIQGGEQFF. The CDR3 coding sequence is TGTGCCAGCAGCATACAGGGAGGGGAGCAGTTCTTC.

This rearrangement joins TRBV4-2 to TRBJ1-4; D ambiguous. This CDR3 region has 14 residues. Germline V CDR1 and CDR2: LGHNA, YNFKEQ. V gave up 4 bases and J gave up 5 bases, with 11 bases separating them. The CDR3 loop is CASSPGKLNEKLFF. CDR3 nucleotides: TGTGCCAGCAGCCCGGGGAAACTAAATGAAAAACTGTTTTTT.

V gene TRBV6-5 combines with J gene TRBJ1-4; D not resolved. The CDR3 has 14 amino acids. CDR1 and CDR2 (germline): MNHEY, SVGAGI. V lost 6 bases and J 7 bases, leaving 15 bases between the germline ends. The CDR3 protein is CASSSVRWFEKLFF. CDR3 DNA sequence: TGTGCCAGCAGCTCTGTGAGGTGGTTTGAAAAACTGTTTTTT.

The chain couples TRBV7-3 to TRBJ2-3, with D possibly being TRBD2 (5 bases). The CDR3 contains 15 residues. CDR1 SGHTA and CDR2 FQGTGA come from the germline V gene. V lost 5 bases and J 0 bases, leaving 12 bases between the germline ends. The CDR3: CASSLAGWSTDTQYF. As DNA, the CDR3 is TGTGCCAGCAGCCTCGCGGGTTGGAGCACAGATACGCAGTATTTT.

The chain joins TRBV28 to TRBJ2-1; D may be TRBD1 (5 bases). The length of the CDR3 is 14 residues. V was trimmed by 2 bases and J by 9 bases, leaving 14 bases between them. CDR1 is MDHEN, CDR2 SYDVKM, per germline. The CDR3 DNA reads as TGTGCCAGCAGTTTAAGTCAGGGCAAAGGTGAGCAGTTCTTC. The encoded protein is CASSLSQGKGEQFF.

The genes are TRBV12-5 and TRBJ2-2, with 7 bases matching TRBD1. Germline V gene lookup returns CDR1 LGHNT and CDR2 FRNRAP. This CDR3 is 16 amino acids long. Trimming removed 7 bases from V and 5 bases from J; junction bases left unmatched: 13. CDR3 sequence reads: CASVSTGTAVTGELFF. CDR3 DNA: TGTGCTAGTGTTTCAACCGGGACAGCCGTTACCGGGGAGCTGTTTTTT.

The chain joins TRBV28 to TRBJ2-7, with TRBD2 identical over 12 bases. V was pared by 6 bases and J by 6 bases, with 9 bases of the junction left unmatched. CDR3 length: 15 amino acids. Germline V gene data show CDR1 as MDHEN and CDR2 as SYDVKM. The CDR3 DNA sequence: TGTGCCAGCAGGCCTAGCGGGAGGGGACTGGGCGAGCAGTACTTC. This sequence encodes CASRPSGRGLGEQYF. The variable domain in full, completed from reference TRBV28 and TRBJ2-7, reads DVKVTQSSRYLVKRTGEKVFLECVQDMDHENMFWYRQDPGLGLRLIYFSYDVKMKEKGDIPEGYSVSREKKERFSLILESASTNQTSMYLCASRPSGRGLGEQYFGPGTRLTVT.

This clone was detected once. CDR3 residues: CATLQGAGTEAFF. The CDR3 nucleotides are TGTGCCACCCTACAGGGGGCGGGCACTGAAGCTTTCTTT. The chain combines TRBV27 with TRBJ1-1; 9 bases map to TRBD1. The CDR3 spans 13 residues. Per the germline V gene, CDR1 is MNHEY and CDR2 is SMNVEV (reference sequence). V trimming: 10 bases; J trimming: 4 bases; junction bases outside the gene matches: 7.

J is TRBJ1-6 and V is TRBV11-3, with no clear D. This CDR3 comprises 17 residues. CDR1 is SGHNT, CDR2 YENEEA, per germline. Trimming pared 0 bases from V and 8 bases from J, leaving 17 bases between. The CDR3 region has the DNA TGTGCCAGCAGCTTAGATCTGGCTCCCCTAACAGATTCACCCCTCCACTTT. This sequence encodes CASSLDLAPLTDSPLHF.